This T cell receptor beta chain was found in a study of OX40 agonist ivuxolimab in advanced cancers. Germline assignment: CDR1 SGHVS and CDR2 FNYEAQ. The ends were cut back, 0 bases at V and 3 bases at J, with 17 bases in the middle. CDR3 size: 17 residues. Findings of the study overall: Average numbers of expanded clones were greater in CD8+ T cells than in CD4+.

Measured with immunoSEQ multiplex PCR; TCRdb has only the in-frame clones, and not every one. The table lists approximately 72,000 clones, about four fifths of them singletons. On this clone itself: Its antigen remains unknown.

This chain joins TRBV7-6 and TRBJ1-2; D possibly corresponds to TRBD1 (5 bases). Sample: CD4+ or CD8+ T cells sorted from blood, taken in a trial of the OX40 agonist ivuxolimab. The TCR comes from an adult with an advanced solid tumor such as melanoma, head and neck, liver or kidney cancer. CDR3 region: CASSLAAQGGPYYGYTF. The CDR3 DNA sequence: TGTGCCAGCAGCTTAGCGGCGCAGGGAGGCCCCTACTATGGCTACACCTTC. Together with reference TRBV7-6 and TRBJ1-2, the CDR3 gives the full variable domain: GAGVSQSPRYKVTKRGQDVALRCDPISGHVSLYWYRQALGQGPEFLTYFNYEAQQDKSGLPNDRFSAERPEGSISTLTIQRTEQRDSAMYRCASSLAAQGGPYYGYTFGSGTRLTVV.